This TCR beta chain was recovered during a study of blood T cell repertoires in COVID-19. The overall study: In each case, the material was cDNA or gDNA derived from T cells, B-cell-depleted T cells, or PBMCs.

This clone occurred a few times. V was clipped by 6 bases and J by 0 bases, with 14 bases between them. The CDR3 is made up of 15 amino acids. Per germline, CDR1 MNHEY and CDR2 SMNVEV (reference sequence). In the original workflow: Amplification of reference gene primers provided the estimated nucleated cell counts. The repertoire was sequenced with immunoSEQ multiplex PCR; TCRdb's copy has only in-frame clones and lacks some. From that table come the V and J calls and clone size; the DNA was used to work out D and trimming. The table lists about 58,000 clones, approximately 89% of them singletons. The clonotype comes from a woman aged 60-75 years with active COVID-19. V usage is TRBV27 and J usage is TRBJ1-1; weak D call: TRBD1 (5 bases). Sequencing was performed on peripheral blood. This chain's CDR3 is CASSLSGLLNTEAFF. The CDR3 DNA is TGTGCCAGCAGCCTATCGGGACTTTTGAACACTGAAGCTTTCTTT.